The 29 T cell receptor beta chains below were found in one sample sequenced in a study of blood T cell repertoires in COVID-19 (dated by TCRdb to the early 2020s). Libraries were constructed by the immunoSEQ multiplex PCR assay. The clones in this table, taken by TCRdb from immuneACCESS, are in-frame only. Not every clone is retained; where verified, under half of the shortfall comes from an unresolved V gene, and the cause of the rest is unknown. Within this sample are about 270,000 clones, with 85% to 90% of them counted one time only. In total, the top ten clones hold roughly 4.3% of the sample. Sample: PBMCs or T cells enriched from blood (not recorded which). These receptors were obtained from a woman aged 25 to 45 with acute COVID-19.

This rearrangement joins TRBV28 to TRBJ1-5; maybe TRBD1 (5 bases). Trimming stripped 7 bases from V and 1 base from J, with 17 bases between. Germline V lookup: CDR1 MDHEN, CDR2 SYDVKM. The CDR3 contains 16 residues. The CDR3 DNA is TGTGCCAGCACCCACTTAGGGAGGGACAGCAATCAGCCCCAGCATTTT. Translated: CASTHLGRDSNQPQHF.

In its sample, this clone was seen a few times. The chain carries TRBV19 and TRBJ2-3; TRBD2 aligns across 8 bases. V dropped 7 bases and J dropped 2; count of bases not matched to a gene: 5. Looked up from germline, CDR1 is LNHDA and CDR2 is SQIVND (reference sequence). The CDR3 spans 14 residues. In nucleotides, the CDR3 is TGTGCCAGTAAGCGGGAGCCCTCCACAGATACGCAGTATTTT. This codes for CASKREPSTDTQYF.

V gene TRBV7-3 combines with J gene TRBJ2-7, with D perhaps matching TRBD1 (5 bases). V lost 3 bases to trimming and J lost 9 bases, with 18 bases between them. The CDR3 has 14 residues. Looked up from germline, CDR1 is SGHTA and CDR2 is FQGTGA. CDR3 protein: CASSFKGQGSVQYF. The CDR3, as DNA: TGTGCCAGCAGCTTTAAAGGGCAGGGAAGCGTGCAGTACTTC. The full variable domain, with the rest looked up from reference TRBV7-3 and TRBJ2-7, is GAGVSQTPSNKVTEKGKYVELRCDPISGHTALYWYRQSLGQGPEFLIYFQGTGAADDSGLPNDRFFAVRPEGSVSTLKIQRTERGDSAVYLCASSFKGQGSVQYFGPGTRLTVT.

The CDR3, as DNA: TGCGCCAGCAGCACCGGGACTAGCGGCCCTCTGAACAATGAGCAGTTCTTC. This gives the protein CASSTGTSGPLNNEQFF. The chain couples TRBV4-1 to TRBJ2-1, with TRBD2 matching 11 bases. J gave up 5 bases and V 5 bases, and 11 bases lay outside the gene matches. The CDR3 runs 17 residues. CDR1 is MGHRA and CDR2 is YSYEKL in the germline V gene.

V usage is TRBV11-2 and J usage is TRBJ2-1; 9 nucleotides match TRBD2. The CDR3 spans 17 residues. Germline CDR1 and CDR2: SGHAT and FQNNGV. The trim removed 1 base at V and 8 bases at J, leaving 12 bases unmatched. Here the CDR3 DNA reads TGTGCCAGCAGCTTAGTGAGACTAGCGGAGGGGTCGGATGAGCAGTTCTTC. Translated: CASSLVRLAEGSDEQFF.

On this clone itself: Sequence at one end of the junction differs from germline and may be a read error. The chain combines TRBV11-2 with TRBJ2-1; a weak D match, TRBD2 (6 bases). Germline CDR1 SGHAT, CDR2 FQNNGV. The CDR3 contains 16 residues. Written as DNA, the CDR3 is TGTGCCAGCAGGTTAGTCCGGGACTCCCAGGCCAATGAGCAGTTCTTC. This sequence encodes CASRLVRDSQANEQFF.

This clone was detected a few times. This chain uses TRBV7-9 with TRBJ2-7, with D perhaps TRBD1 (6 bases). The CDR3 sequence is 14 residues long. The V gene lost 2 bases and the J gene lost 3 bases, with 11 bases spanning the gap. The germline V gene encodes CDR1 SEHNR and CDR2 FQNEAQ (reference sequence). Here the CDR3 DNA reads TGTGCCAGCAGCTTAATGGACAGATTCTACGAGCAGTACTTC. Its protein product is CASSLMDRFYEQYF.

The J gene is TRBJ1-4, the V gene TRBV5-1, with 7 bases fitting TRBD1. The germline CDR1 and CDR2 sequences are SGHRS and YFSETQ. V gave up 4 bases and J gave up 8 bases; unmatched junction bases: 11. CDR3 length equals 15 residues. DNA of the CDR3: TGCGCCAGCAGCACCGGGACAGCGATCGGGGAAAAACTGTTTTTT. Translation: CASSTGTAIGEKLFF.

This rearrangement joins TRBV19 to TRBJ2-7, with a possible D match to TRBD2 (5 bases). Germline CDR1 LNHDA, CDR2 SQIVND (reference sequence). This CDR3 contains 11 residues. V shed 3 bases and J shed 7 bases, with 7 bases lying between them. CDR3 loop: CASSMSGEQYF. As DNA, the CDR3 is TGTGCCAGTAGTATGTCGGGAGAGCAGTACTTC.

The chain combines TRBV27 with TRBJ1-5, with 8 positions matching TRBD1. CDR3 length equals 15 residues. Germline V gene sequence: CDR1 MNHEY, CDR2 SMNVEV (reference sequence). V lost 4 bases, J lost 3 bases, and 5 bases stayed unmatched. The CDR3 DNA is TGTGCCAGCAGTTCCGGACAGGGAAACAATCAGCCCCAGCATTTT. Residues: CASSSGQGNNQPQHF.

The rearrangement links TRBV7-3 to TRBJ2-5; unclear D gene. Trimming cost V 1 base and J 1 base, with 7 bases left between them. The CDR3 has 14 amino acids. Looked up from germline, CDR1 is SGHTA and CDR2 is FQGTGA. CDR3 region: CASSLNGFQETQYF. CDR3 in DNA: TGTGCCAGCAGCTTAAACGGGTTCCAAGAGACCCAGTACTTC.

The chain uses TRBV28 and TRBJ2-1; TRBD2 matches 7 bases. CDR3 length equals 16 residues. Germline V lookup: CDR1 MDHEN, CDR2 SYDVKM. V trimming: 5 bases; J trimming: 2 bases; junction bases outside the gene matches: 9. CDR3 amino acids: CASSGLGGGTYNEQFF. The CDR3 coding sequence is TGTGCCAGCAGTGGACTGGGGGGAGGGACCTACAATGAGCAGTTCTTC.

This clone was counted a few times. The chain recombines TRBV7-6 with TRBJ2-3; D uncertain. Germline V gene data show CDR1 as SGHVS and CDR2 as FNYEAQ. CDR3 length: 16 amino acids. The V and J ends lost 1 base and 0 bases respectively, with 11 bases between them. This chain's CDR3 is CASSLVWASSTDTQYF. The DNA of the CDR3 is TGTGCCAGCAGCTTAGTTTGGGCCTCTAGCACAGATACGCAGTATTTT. The full variable domain, with the rest looked up from reference TRBV7-6 and TRBJ2-3, is GAGVSQSPRYKVTKRGQDVALRCDPISGHVSLYWYRQALGQGPEFLTYFNYEAQQDKSGLPNDRFSAERPEGSISTLTIQRTEQRDSAMYRCASSLVWASSTDTQYFGPGTRLTVL.

The chain joins TRBV5-1 to TRBJ2-1; 13 bases fit TRBD2. V shed 4 bases and J 5 bases; nucleotides not matched to a gene: 6. The germline V gene has CDR1 SGHRS and CDR2 YFSETQ. This CDR3 is 16 amino acids long. CDR3 coding DNA: TGCGCCAGCAGCGCCGGGACTAGCGGGACTCACAATGAGCAGTTCTTC. Translating gives CASSAGTSGTHNEQFF.

The rearrangement links TRBV6-5 to TRBJ2-1; 7 bases are shared with TRBD2. CDR1 and CDR2 from the germline V gene are MNHEY and SVGAGI. The CDR3 is 15 residues long. V was pared by 7 bases and J by 5 bases, with 11 bases of the junction left unmatched. CDR3 bases: TGTGCCAGCACCATAGGACTAGGGATTAACAATGAGCAGTTCTTC. Its translation is CASTIGLGINNEQFF.

This chain joins TRBV19 and TRBJ2-6; 9 nucleotides match TRBD2. Germline CDR1 LNHDA, CDR2 SQIVND (reference sequence). The CDR3 consists of 17 residues. With 6 bases clipped from V and 0 bases from J, the junction kept 6 bases outside the gene matches. Here the CDR3 reads CASSETSGFSGANVLTF. For the CDR3, the DNA is TGTGCCAGTAGCGAGACTAGCGGCTTCTCTGGGGCCAACGTCCTGACTTTC. Using reference TRBV19 and TRBJ2-6 for the parts outside the CDR3, the full variable domain is DGGITQSPKYLFRKEGQNVTLSCEQNLNHDAMYWYRQDPGQGLRLIYYSQIVNDFQKGDIAEGYSVSREKKESFPLTVTSAQKNPTAFYLCASSETSGFSGANVLTFGAGSRLTVL.

V is TRBV5-4 and J is TRBJ2-6; 9 nucleotides agree with TRBD1. Germline lookup yields CDR1 SGHNT and CDR2 YYREEE (reference sequence). V was clipped by 5 bases and J by 2 bases; unmatched bases: 14. The CDR3 runs 19 residues. This CDR3 is CASRTYRGRDFPGANVLTF. CDR3 sequence (DNA): TGTGCCAGCAGAACATACAGGGGGCGAGACTTCCCTGGGGCCAACGTCCTGACTTTC.

The chain recombines TRBV15 with TRBJ2-2; D uncertain. This CDR3 is 17 amino acids long. The V and J ends lost 0 bases and 2 bases respectively, with 13 bases between them. The germline gives CDR1 LNHNV, CDR2 YYDKDF (reference sequence). CDR3 protein: CATSRDIVGLNTGELFF. CDR3 bases: TGTGCCACCAGCAGAGATATTGTTGGGCTCAACACCGGGGAGCTGTTTTTT. Drawing the rest from reference TRBV15 and TRBJ2-2, the complete variable domain is DAMVIQNPRYQVTQFGKPVTLSCSQTLNHNVMYWYQQKSSQAPKLLFHYYDKDFNNEADTPDNFQSRRPNTSFCFLDIRSPGLGDTAMYLCATSRDIVGLNTGELFFGEGSRLTVL.

The rearrangement uses TRBV9 and TRBJ2-7, with D possibly matching TRBD1 (5 bases). Germline V gene data show CDR1 as SGDLS and CDR2 as YYNGEE. Trimming removed 4 bases at V and 3 bases at J, with 20 bases between. The CDR3 has 16 residues. The CDR3 DNA reads TGTGCCAGCAGCCCCCTTATTGGGGCTGTACACTACGAGCAGTACTTC. Amino acid sequence: CASSPLIGAVHYEQYF.

The chain uses TRBV7-8 and TRBJ2-1; 9 nucleotides agree with TRBD1. Trimming took 5 bases from V and 3 from J; bases not matched to a gene: 8. Germline CDR1 and CDR2: SGHVS and FQNEAQ. The CDR3 loop spans 16 amino acids. The CDR3 sequence is CASSLPGTGRYNEQFF. The CDR3 nucleotides are TGTGCCAGCAGCCTCCCCGGGACAGGGCGCTACAATGAGCAGTTCTTC.

About this clone: The junction does not match germline at one end; this may be a read error. The chain has TRBV5-8 and TRBJ2-7; the match to TRBD1 covers 8 bases. The CDR3 loop spans 13 amino acids. In germline, CDR1 is SGHTS, CDR2 YDEGEE. In nucleotides, the CDR3 is TGTGCCAGCAGTTTGGACAGGGTGGTCGAGCAGTACTTC. Protein sequence: CASSLDRVVEQYF.

This chain links TRBV9 with TRBJ2-2; D gene unclear. Germline assignment: CDR1 SGDLS and CDR2 YYNGEE. V lost 4 bases and J 4 bases, leaving 8 bases between the germline ends. This CDR3 spans 13 amino acids. The CDR3 protein is CASSPIATGELFF. The CDR3 region has the DNA TGTGCCAGCAGCCCTATCGCCACCGGGGAGCTGTTTTTT.

The gene calls are TRBV3-1 (or the pseudogene TRBV3-2) and TRBJ2-1; 12 nucleotides agree with TRBD2. This CDR3 has 15 residues. V lost 4 bases to trimming and J lost 10 bases; unmatched junction nucleotides: 8. Germline loops: CDR1 LGHDT, CDR2 YNNKEL (reference sequence). As DNA, the CDR3 is TGTGCCAGCAGCCCGAGACTAGCGGGGGAGGGGGAGCAGTTCTTC. It translates to CASSPRLAGEGEQFF.

The genes are TRBV5-1 and TRBJ2-5, with a possible D match to TRBD2 (6 bases). Trimming stripped 6 bases from V and 5 bases from J, with 20 bases between. CDR3 length: 15 residues. Per germline, CDR1 SGHRS and CDR2 YFSETQ. CDR3 residues: CASTRSGDESETQYF. CDR3 bases: TGCGCCAGCACCCGGTCGGGGGATGAATCGGAGACCCAGTACTTC.

V usage is TRBV19 and J usage is TRBJ2-1; D gene uncertain. The CDR3 covers 17 residues. V lost 5 bases, J lost 2 bases, and 19 bases lay in between. CDR1 and CDR2 from the germline V gene are LNHDA and SQIVND (reference sequence). CDR3 sequence: CASSSTGIAEPYNEQFF. CDR3 nucleotides: TGTGCCAGTAGTTCTACCGGCATAGCCGAGCCCTACAATGAGCAGTTCTTC.

This clone has just one count. The genes are TRBV27 and TRBJ1-1, with 7 bases aligning to TRBD1. The CDR3 is 13 amino acids. Germline V gene sequence: CDR1 MNHEY, CDR2 SMNVEV (reference sequence). The V and J ends lost 6 bases and 6 bases, in that order; junction bases with no gene match: 7. The CDR3 region is CASSQTGRAEAFF. CDR3 bases: TGTGCCAGCAGCCAGACAGGGAGAGCTGAAGCTTTCTTT.

This chain connects TRBV6-6 to TRBJ1-5; a possible D gene is TRBD1 (5 bases). The CDR3 length is 17 residues. CDR1 MNHNY and CDR2 SVGAGI come from the germline V gene (reference sequence). V lost 5 bases, J lost 1 base, and 18 bases lay in between. The CDR3 protein is CASSPAMGSGSNQPQHF. CDR3 in DNA: TGTGCCAGCAGTCCCGCCATGGGCTCAGGGAGCAATCAGCCCCAGCATTTT.

With respect to this clone: The sample holds other DNA sequences that translate to the same CDR3. This sequence joins TRBV2 and TRBJ1-4, with 9 bases lining up with TRBD1. The germline CDR1 and CDR2 sequences are SNHLY and FYNNEI. V dropped 5 bases and J dropped 5; count of bases not matched to a gene: 3. CDR3 length: 14 amino acids. This CDR3 reads CASSMDRGNEKLFF. The CDR3 DNA follows: TGTGCCAGCAGTATGGACAGGGGCAATGAAAAACTGTTTTTT.

This rearrangement joins TRBV15 to TRBJ2-3; a possible D gene is TRBD2 (6 bases). This CDR3 has 15 amino acids. From germline, CDR1 is LNHNV and CDR2 YYDKDF (reference sequence). V lost 2 bases and J 4 bases, leaving 13 bases between the germline ends. CDR3 amino acids: CATSRLTSQSDTQYF. Written as DNA, the CDR3 is TGTGCCACCAGCAGATTGACTAGTCAGTCAGATACGCAGTATTTT.